These T cell receptor beta chains were read from a single sample in a study of shared clonotypes between healthy human individuals. TCRdb's copy holds only in-frame clones and misses some; the assay was immunoSEQ multiplex PCR. Among 2 million to 3 million clones, approximately 94% were seen once, and the ten largest hold around 0.4%. Sequencing was carried out using naive CD4+ T cells from PBMCs. These receptors originate from a man younger than 35 in good health. Some clones in this sample may be carry-over from other donors' samples. Each CDR3 is given with its conserved first and last residue. D genes are given only for firm matches. Part of the rows lack a size; the others show once, few, many or a class for expanded clones.

>TRBV7-3|-|TRBJ2-7|-
TGTGCCGGCAGCTTAACGGTAGCGGCTCCCTACGAGCAGTACTTC
CAGSLTVAAPYEQYF
>TRBV7-6|-|TRBJ2-5|-
TGTGCCAGCAGCTTAGTACCGGCGACAGGACAAGAGACCCAGTACTTC
CASSLVPATGQETQYF
>TRBV30|-|TRBJ2-4|-
TGTGCCTGGAATAGGGCCAAAAACATTCAGTACTTC
CAWNRAKNIQYF
>TRBV11-3|-|TRBJ1-3|-
TGTGCCAGCAGCCCAGGGACAGGAAACACCATATATTTT
CASSPGTGNTIYF
>TRBV5-1|-|TRBJ2-7|TRBD1
TGCGCCAGCAGTGGACAGGGCTACGAGCAGTACTTC
CASSGQGYEQYF
>TRBV7-2|-|TRBJ1-4|TRBD1
TGTGCCAGCAGCCAGGGACAGCGCTTCAATGAAAAACTGTTTTTT
CASSQGQRFNEKLFF
>TRBV30|-|TRBJ2-7|-
TGTGCCTGGAGTGCACAGACATCCTACGAGCAGTACTTC
CAWSAQTSYEQYF
>TRBV30|-|TRBJ1-5|-
TGTGCCTGGAGTTTGCGGGGGCCAGGGAAGGGCAATCAGCCCCAGCATTTT
CAWSLRGPGKGNQPQHF
>TRBV5-1|-|TRBJ2-3|TRBD2
TGCGCCAGCAGGAGACTAGCGGGAGGGAGCACAGATACGCAGTATTTT
CASRRLAGGSTDTQYF
>TRBV30|once|TRBJ2-2|TRBD2
TGTGCCTGGGGTTCCGGTGGCGGGAGGCGGGTCACCGGGGAGCTGTTTTTT
CAWGSGGGRRVTGELFF
>TRBV28|-|TRBJ2-1|TRBD2
TGTGCCAGCAGTGCACCGGGACTAGTGGGGTATGAGCAGTTCTTC
CASSAPGLVGYEQFF
>TRBV11-1|-|TRBJ2-2|-
TGTGCCAGCAGCTTAAAACAGGGTTGGACCGGGGAGCTGTTTTTT
CASSLKQGWTGELFF
>TRBV18|-|TRBJ2-1|TRBD2
TGTGCCAGCTCACCACCTCCTAGCGGAAGTAACAATGAGCAGTTCTTC
CASSPPPSGSNNEQFF
>TRBV5-1|once|TRBJ1-1|-
TGCGCCAGCAGCTTGGGTCCACCTAGGACCAACACTGAAGCTTTCTTT
CASSLGPPRTNTEAFF
>TRBV30|-|TRBJ2-2|-
TGTGCCTGGAGTCACGCGAATACCGGGGAGCTGTTTTTT
CAWSHANTGELFF
>TRBV28|few|TRBJ1-1|-
TGTGCCAGCAGTTCACCTCCAAGTGAAGCTTTCTTT
CASSSPPSEAFF
>TRBV5-1|-|TRBJ1-4|-
TGCGCCAGCCCCGAACAAGCCTTAAATGAAAAACTGTTTTTT
CASPEQALNEKLFF
>TRBV30|-|TRBJ2-3|-
TGTGCCTGGAGACCGAGCACAGATACGCAGTATTTT
CAWRPSTDTQYF
>TRBV6-6|-|TRBJ2-7|TRBD2
TGTGCCAGCAGTTACTCGATCTCGGGGGGCGAGCAGTACTTC
CASSYSISGGEQYF
>TRBV7-2|once|TRBJ2-1|TRBD2
TGTGCCAGCAGCCGAACCGGGACTACTAATGAGCAGTTCTTC
CASSRTGTTNEQFF
>TRBV28|-|TRBJ2-7|TRBD2
TGTGCCAGCAGCTTGGCTAGCGGGAGTTCCTACGAGCAGTACTTC
CASSLASGSSYEQYF
>TRBV6-6|-|TRBJ2-1|-
TGTGCCAGCGGCAGGGAGTCCAATGAGCAGTTCTTC
CASGRESNEQFF
>TRBV5-1|-|TRBJ1-3|-
TGCGCCAGCAGCTTGGGACAGGCACACTCTGGAAACACCATATATTTT
CASSLGQAHSGNTIYF
>TRBV11-2|-|TRBJ2-7|TRBD2
TGTGCCAGCAGACGCACTATAGCGGGAGGGTCCTACGAGCAGTACTTC
CASRRTIAGGSYEQYF
>TRBV5-4|-|TRBJ2-5|TRBD2
TGTGCCAGCAGCTTGAGGCTAGCGGGAGTAACCGAGACCCAGTACTTC
CASSLRLAGVTETQYF
>TRBV7-9|-|TRBJ1-1|TRBD1
TGTGCCAGCAGCTTTACAGGGGCGGCTGAAGCTTTCTTT
CASSFTGAAEAFF
>TRBV28|-|TRBJ1-3|-
TGTGCCAGCAGTGTCCCCTTTGGAAACACCATATATTTT
CASSVPFGNTIYF
>TRBV11-3|once|TRBJ1-2|-
TGTGCCAGCAGCTTAGTGGGATTAGTGGGCTACACCTTC
CASSLVGLVGYTF
>TRBV5-4|-|TRBJ2-5|-
TGTGCCAGCAGCTTGGAGGGTTCGGCCTCCGAGGCCCAGTACTTC
CASSLEGSASEAQYF
>TRBV19|few|TRBJ2-7|TRBD2
TGTGCCAGTAGTAGACTAGCGGGAGGGCTCTACGAGCAGTACTTC
CASSRLAGGLYEQYF
>TRBV2|few|TRBJ1-1|-
TGTGCCAGCAGTGAAGCGGACACGTGGGGTAAAGCTTTCTTT
CASSEADTWGKAFF
>TRBV19|-|TRBJ2-3|-
TGTGCCAGTAGTATCCCCACAGGAGGTGCAGATACGCAGTATTTT
CASSIPTGGADTQYF
>TRBV28|once|TRBJ1-4|TRBD1
TGTGCCAGCAGGTACAGGGGCGGCGAAAAACTGTTTTTT
CASRYRGGEKLFF
>TRBV4-3|-|TRBJ1-1|TRBD1
TGCGCCAGCAGCCAAGGTCTGTCGGACAGGGGAGCTTTCTTT
CASSQGLSDRGAFF
>TRBV19|-|TRBJ1-3|-
TGTGCCAGTAGATCCCCGGGCCTCTCTGGAAACACCATATATTTT
CASRSPGLSGNTIYF
>TRBV6-6|-|TRBJ1-2|TRBD1
TGTGCCAGCAGTCTCAGCGCCGGGACAGGGGGCTACACCTTC
CASSLSAGTGGYTF
>TRBV5-4|-|TRBJ2-3|TRBD2
TGTGCCAGCGGACTAGCGGGTAGCACAGATACGCAGTATTTT
CASGLAGSTDTQYF
>TRBV7-9|-|TRBJ1-1|-
TGTGCCAGCAGCTCTCAGGGGATCACTGAAGCTTTCTTT
CASSSQGITEAFF
>TRBV7-3|-|TRBJ1-5|TRBD1
TGTGCCAGCAGCCAAGACAGGGTAGGGGAAAGGGTCGAGCATTTT
CASSQDRVGERVEHF
>TRBV5-4|-|TRBJ2-7|-
TGTGCCAGCAGATCTAAAGCCGGGACACTCGACGAGCAGTACTTC
CASRSKAGTLDEQYF
>TRBV6-5|-|TRBJ2-7|TRBD1
TGTGCCAGCAGACGCGCCGGGACAGGGGTCTACGAGCAGTACTTC
CASRRAGTGVYEQYF
>TRBV30|-|TRBJ1-3|-
TGTGCCTGGAGTGTAGGTTCCTCTGGAAACACCATATATTTT
CAWSVGSSGNTIYF
>TRBV7-6|-|TRBJ2-7|TRBD2
TGTGCCAGCAGCTTAACTAGCGGGGACCCCTACGAGCAGTACTTC
CASSLTSGDPYEQYF
>TRBV30|-|TRBJ2-7|-
TGTGCCTGGACCCCTGGGTTAGGTCGTTCGTACGAGCAGTACTTC
CAWTPGLGRSYEQYF
>TRBV19|-|TRBJ1-5|-
TGTGCCAGTAGTATCCCCCTCGGCAATCAGCCCCAGCATTTT
CASSIPLGNQPQHF
>TRBV9|-|TRBJ2-1|-
TGTGCCAGCAGCGCCAGCCTCCGGGACGGCAATGAGCAGTTCTTC
CASSASLRDGNEQFF
>TRBV27|few|TRBJ1-4|-
TGTGCCAGCAGGAGTGGGGAAAAACTGTTTTTT
CASRSGEKLFF
>TRBV28|-|TRBJ1-5|-
TGTGCCAGCATCCGGGGGATGGCCAATCAGCCCCAGCATTTT
CASIRGMANQPQHF
>TRBV19|-|TRBJ1-3|-
TGTGCCAGTAGTGTGGCAGCACCCTCTGGAAACACCATATATTTT
CASSVAAPSGNTIYF
>TRBV5-1|-|TRBJ2-5|TRBD2
TGCGCCAGCACCTACGTAGCGGGAGGGCCGACCCAGTACTTC
CASTYVAGGPTQYF
>TRBV5-4|-|TRBJ2-3|-
TGTGCCAGCAGCATTAGTGCTACTAGCACAGATACGCAGTATTTT
CASSISATSTDTQYF
>TRBV7-2|once|TRBJ1-2|TRBD1
TGTGCCAGCAGCTCTTCCGGGACAGGGGGCCGTGGCTACACCTTC
CASSSSGTGGRGYTF
>TRBV19|-|TRBJ2-7|TRBD1
TGTGCCAGTAGGGGGACAGGACATACCTACGAGCAGTACTTC
CASRGTGHTYEQYF
>TRBV18|-|TRBJ2-6|-
TGTGCCAGCTCACGTTTAGCACAGGCACTCTCTGGGGCCAACGTCCTGACTTTC
CASSRLAQALSGANVLTF
>TRBV18|-|TRBJ2-7|-
TGTGCCAGCTCACCGGGGCTCGGGTACGAGCAGTACTTC
CASSPGLGYEQYF
>TRBV7-9|-|TRBJ1-1|-
TGTGCCAGCAGCTTGGGCAGGGGTCTATCTGGCACTGAAGCTTTCTTT
CASSLGRGLSGTEAFF
>TRBV5-1|-|TRBJ2-7|-
TGCGCCAGCAGGACGGGGAGCTCCTACGAGCAGTACTTC
CASRTGSSYEQYF
>TRBV7-9|-|TRBJ1-4|-
TGTGCCAGCAGCCCATCTTTGGGTGGTGAAAAACTGTTTTTT
CASSPSLGGEKLFF